This entry describes one T cell receptor (beta chain). The data derive from a study of CD8+ T cells in alopecia areata. Study information: Each of the treated patients was given oral tofacitinib, 5 to 10 mg twice daily, for moderate-to-severe alopecia areata.

V was clipped by 1 base and J by 3 bases; unmatched bases: 3. Per the germline V gene, CDR1 is LGHNA and CDR2 is YNFKEQ. This CDR3 is 16 amino acids long. RNA extraction and reverse transcription yielded cDNA as sequencing template. TCRdb's copy holds only in-frame clones and misses some; the assay was immunoSEQ multiplex PCR. The sample lists over 200,000 clones; approximately 52% were seen once. The chain has TRBV4-2 and TRBJ2-4, with 10 bases identical to TRBD1. The TCR sequence derives from a human donor with alopecia areata. Specimen: CD4+ T cells sorted from blood, collected at week 0. CDR3 amino acids: CASSQVRTGGKNIQYF. The DNA for the CDR3 is TGTGCCAGCAGCCAAGTCCGGACAGGGGGCAAAAACATTCAGTACTTC.